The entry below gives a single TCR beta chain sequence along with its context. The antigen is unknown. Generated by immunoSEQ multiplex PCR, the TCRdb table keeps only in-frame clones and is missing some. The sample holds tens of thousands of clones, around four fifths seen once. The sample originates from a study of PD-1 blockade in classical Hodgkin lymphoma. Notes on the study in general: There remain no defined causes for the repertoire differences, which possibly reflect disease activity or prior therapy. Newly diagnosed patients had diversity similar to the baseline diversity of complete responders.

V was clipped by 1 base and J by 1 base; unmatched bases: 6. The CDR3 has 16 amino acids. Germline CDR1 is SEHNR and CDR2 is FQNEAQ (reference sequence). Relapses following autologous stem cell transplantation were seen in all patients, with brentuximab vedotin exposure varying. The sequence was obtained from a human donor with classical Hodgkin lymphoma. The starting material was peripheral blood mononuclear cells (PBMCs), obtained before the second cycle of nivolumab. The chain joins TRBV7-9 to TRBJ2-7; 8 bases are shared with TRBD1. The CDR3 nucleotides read TGTGCCAGCAGCTTAGATGTACAGGGGGTTTCCTACGAGCAGTACTTC. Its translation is CASSLDVQGVSYEQYF.